The rows below give T cell receptor beta chains drawn from one sample of a study of T-cell reconstitution after alpha-beta-depleted transplantation in children. TCRdb itself ran the PCR reads through MiXCR, one entry per CDR3 protein. Among under 450,000 distinct CDR3 sequences listed, 15% to 20% were seen once. The material was PBMCs, mostly from graft donor cells, obtained 360 days after TCRalphabeta/CD19-depleted stem cell transplant. The receptor source for this set is a boy under three years old who had a stem cell transplant for Wiskott-Aldrich syndrome, so the T cells may come from the graft donor. The CDR3 runs from the conserved cysteine through the conserved F or W. The D gene is left open where the match is weak. For some rows the clone size is stated as once, few or many, or as a class when expanded; others skip it.

>-|-|TRBJ1-3|TRBV3-1
CASSQQGSSGNTIYF
TGTGCCAGCAGCCAGCAGGGGAGCTCTGGAAACACCATATATTTT
>few|TRBD2|TRBJ2-1|TRBV7-9
CASSLPRLAGGHNEQFF
TGTGCCAGCAGTTTACCGCGACTAGCGGGGGGTCATAATGAGCAGTTCTTC
>-|-|TRBJ2-1|TRBV5-1
CASSFYDEQFF
TGCGCCAGCAGCTTTTATGATGAGCAGTTCTTC
>-|TRBD1|TRBJ2-7|TRBV18
CASSIRQGNEQYF
TGTGCCAGCTCTATTAGACAGGGGAACGAGCAGTACTTC
>few|-|TRBJ2-3|TRBV24-1
CATSEPITVPASTDTQYF
TGTGCCACCAGTGAACCCATCACAGTGCCGGCTAGCACAGATACGCAGTATTTT
>few|-|TRBJ1-1|TRBV4-3
CASSQEPGSVGAFF
TGCGCCAGCAGCCAAGAACCGGGGAGTGTAGGAGCTTTCTTT
>-|-|TRBJ2-5|TRBV7-9
CASSFPGQYQETQYF
TGTGCCAGCAGCTTCCCCGGACAGTACCAAGAGACCCAGTACTTC
>-|-|TRBJ2-3|TRBV12-3/TRBV12-4
CASSFDSDTQYF
TGTGCCAGCAGTTTCGATTCAGATACGCAGTATTTT
>-|TRBD1|TRBJ2-7|TRBV5-1
CASSFSGTGGYEQYF
TGCGCCAGCAGCTTCTCCGGGACAGGGGGCTACGAGCAGTACTTC
>few|-|TRBJ2-3|TRBV27
CASSRLTAGTTQYF
TGTGCCAGCAGCCGTCTGACGGCTGGCACCACGCAGTATTTT
>-|TRBD1|TRBJ2-5|TRBV7-9
CASSLATGTGVEETQYF
TGTGCCAGCAGCTTAGCGACCGGGACAGGCGTCGAAGAGACCCAGTACTTC
>-|TRBD2|TRBJ2-3|TRBV10-3
CVTAGTSGMGDTQYF
TGTGTCACCGCAGGGACTAGCGGGATGGGGGATACGCAGTATTTT
>-|TRBD1|TRBJ1-1|TRBV29-1
CSVPTGGANTEAFF
TGCAGCGTTCCTACAGGGGGCGCGAACACTGAAGCTTTCTTT
>few|TRBD1|TRBJ1-1|TRBV6-2/TRBV6-3
CASSYPGGKAFF
TGTGCCAGCAGTTACCCAGGGGGCAAAGCTTTCTTT
>-|-|TRBJ2-7|TRBV20-1
CSAREEISYEQYF
TGCAGTGCTAGAGAAGAAATCTCCTACGAGCAGTACTTC
>few|-|TRBJ2-1|TRBV4-3
CASSQDGLARQFF
TGCGCCAGCAGCCAAGATGGGCTAGCGAGGCAGTTCTTC
>few|TRBD1|TRBJ1-2|TRBV29-1
CSAKSGTVYGYTF
TGCAGCGCCAAGTCCGGGACAGTCTATGGCTACACCTTC
>few|TRBD2|TRBJ2-1|TRBV4-1
CASSPPGSGTSAFF
TGCGCCAGCAGCCCTCCAGGGTCGGGGACTAGCGCGTTCTTC
>-|-|TRBJ2-3|TRBV6-5
CASSLGQGPTDTQYF
TGTGCCAGCAGTTTGGGTCAGGGGCCCACAGATACGCAGTATTTT
>many|-|TRBJ2-1|TRBV20-1
CSASRPNNEQFF
TGCAGTGCTAGCCGACCTAACAATGAGCAGTTCTTC
>-|-|TRBJ2-3|TRBV28
CASSSYDISTDTQYF
TGTGCCAGCAGTTCCTATGACATTAGCACAGATACGCAGTATTTT
>-|-|TRBJ1-1|TRBV12-3/TRBV12-4
CASSHKGSMNTEAFF
TGTGCCAGCAGCCATAAGGGGTCCATGAACACTGAAGCTTTCTTT
>few|TRBD1|TRBJ1-2|TRBV29-1
CSVQGEAYGYTF
TGCAGCGTCCAGGGGGAAGCCTATGGCTACACCTTC
>few|TRBD1|TRBJ2-2|TRBV6-1
CASTRDSRDTGELFF
TGTGCCAGCACGAGGGACAGCCGAGACACCGGGGAGCTGTTTTTT
>-|-|TRBJ2-6|TRBV10-3
CAISESGRSSGANVLTF
TGTGCCATCAGTGAGTCGGGAAGGAGCTCTGGGGCCAACGTCCTGACTTTC
>many|-|TRBJ1-2|TRBV9
CASSRSPTGRNGYTF
TGTGCCAGCAGCAGGTCCCCCACAGGGCGAAATGGCTACACCTTC
>few|TRBD2|TRBJ2-7|TRBV6-2/TRBV6-3
CASSSSTSGSYYEQYF
TGTGCCAGCAGCTCCTCGACTAGCGGGAGTTACTACGAGCAGTACTTC
>-|-|TRBJ1-5|TRBV12-3/TRBV12-4
CASKKWPGQPQHF
TGTGCCAGCAAAAAATGGCCCGGACAGCCCCAGCATTTT
>-|TRBD2|TRBJ2-3|TRBV12-3/TRBV12-4
CASSLGLAGVGADTQYF
TGTGCCAGCAGTTTGGGGCTAGCGGGAGTTGGGGCAGATACGCAGTATTTT
>-|TRBD2|TRBJ2-3|TRBV28
CASSLRLAGLTDTQYF
TGTGCCAGCAGTTTACGACTAGCGGGGCTCACAGATACGCAGTATTTT
>few|-|TRBJ2-7|TRBV7-9
CARDRDCSYEQYF
TGTGCCAGGGACCGGGACTGTTCCTACGAGCAGTACTTC
>few|-|TRBJ2-4|TRBV11-2
CASSSRGRGNIQYF
TGTGCCAGCAGCTCACGGGGGAGGGGGAACATTCAGTACTTC
>-|TRBD1|TRBJ2-7|TRBV28
CASSSPSGGRGDEQYF
TGTGCCAGCAGTTCCCCGTCAGGGGGCCGAGGGGACGAGCAGTACTTC
>-|-|TRBJ2-5|TRBV12-3/TRBV12-4
CASSFGTVGGKETQYF
TGTGCCAGCAGTTTTGGGACAGTCGGGGGGAAAGAGACCCAGTACTTC
>-|TRBD1|TRBJ2-1|TRBV2
CASTNRGGANNEQFF
TGTGCCAGCACTAATAGAGGGGGCGCAAACAATGAGCAGTTCTTC
>-|-|TRBJ1-2|TRBV5-1
CASSSPGGASYGYTF
TGCGCCAGCAGCTCCCCGGGGGGGGCAAGCTATGGCTACACCTTC
>-|-|TRBJ1-2|TRBV11-1
CASSLAGLHGYTF
TGTGCCAGCAGCTTAGCCGGCTTACATGGCTACACCTTC